What follows are 5 T cell receptor beta chains derived from one specimen sequenced in a study of T-cell reconstitution after alpha-beta-depleted transplantation in children. Unique molecular identifiers featured in how the TCRbeta library was prepared. TCRdb independently ran MiXCR on the PCR reads; one entry per CDR3 protein. The sample yields fewer than 700,000 distinct CDR3 sequences, more than 20% seen once. Sequencing was performed on PBMCs, mostly from graft donor cells, taken 360 days after TCRalphabeta/CD19-depleted stem cell transplant. These receptors came from a boy younger than two who had a stem cell transplant for acute myeloid leukemia, so the T cells may come from the graft donor.

This clonotype was seen only a few times. V and J are TRBV9 and TRBJ2-4; 10 bases are a match to TRBD1. CDR3 length equals 14 residues. V dropped 6 bases and J dropped 8; count of bases not matched to a gene: 8. Germline V gene data show CDR1 as SGDLS and CDR2 as YYNGEE. The CDR3 DNA sequence: TGTGCCAGCAACAGTGGGGACAGGGGAGACATTCAGTACTTC. Its translation is CASNSGDRGDIQYF.

This clonotype was counted at least ten times. This chain links TRBV20-1 with TRBJ1-6; 8 bases align to TRBD1. CDR1 DFQATT and CDR2 SNEGSKA come from the germline V gene (reference sequence). V gave up 6 bases and J gave up 5 bases; unmatched junction bases: 6. The CDR3 runs 14 residues. CDR3 DNA sequence: TGCAGTGCAGGACAGGGAGGTGATAATTCACCCCTCCACTTT. It yields the protein CSAGQGGDNSPLHF.

This clonotype was seen at least ten times. V is TRBV7-9 and J is TRBJ1-5; TRBD1 matches at 8 bases. J was trimmed by 2 bases and V by 5 bases; bases with no gene match: 11. CDR1 and CDR2 from the germline V gene are SEHNR and FQNEAQ (reference sequence). The CDR3 loop spans 17 amino acids. As DNA, the CDR3 is TGTGCCAGCAGCCACGGAGGCGACAGGGGTGGCAATCAGCCCCAGCATTTT. This translates into CASSHGGDRGGNQPQHF.

There are many counts of this clonotype. The genes are TRBV20-1 and TRBJ1-5; 9 positions agree with TRBD1. The CDR3 is 15 residues long. Germline CDR1 is DFQATT and CDR2 is SNEGSKA (reference sequence). V dropped 2 bases and J dropped 4; count of bases not matched to a gene: 6. Written as DNA, the CDR3 is TGCAGTGCTAGACCGGGGACAGGGTATAATCAGCCCCAGCATTTT. The encoded protein is CSARPGTGYNQPQHF.

V gene TRBV5-1 combines with J gene TRBJ2-1; D remains ambiguous. V was trimmed by 4 bases and J by 2 bases, leaving 19 bases between them. The CDR3 length is 17 residues. Germline V gene lookup returns CDR1 SGHRS and CDR2 YFSETQ. The DNA of the CDR3 is TGCGCCAGCAGCCCGGTCCGGATTATTAGCACCTACAATGAGCAGTTCTTC. It codes for CASSPVRIISTYNEQFF.